A single sample is the source of the 29 T cell receptor beta chains below, sequenced in a study of blood T cell repertoires in COVID-19. Generated by immunoSEQ multiplex PCR, the TCRdb table keeps only in-frame clones and is missing some. The sample yields under 200,000 clones, around four fifths seen once. Input material: PBMCs or T cells enriched from blood (not recorded which). Source of these receptors: a woman in her forties or fifties who had recovered from COVID-19.

This clone has only one observation. The chain carries TRBV7-9 and TRBJ1-1, with D unclear. The CDR3 consists of 12 residues. Germline V gene sequence: CDR1 SEHNR, CDR2 FQNEAQ (reference sequence). The V gene lost 3 bases and the J gene lost 7 bases, with 9 bases spanning the gap. The CDR3 sequence: CASSLGGYEAFF. In nucleotides, the CDR3 is TGTGCCAGCAGCTTGGGAGGATATGAAGCTTTCTTT. Complete variable domain (other parts from reference TRBV7-9 and TRBJ1-1): DTGVSQNPRHKITKRGQNVTFRCDPISEHNRLYWYRQTLGQGPEFLTYFQNEAQLEKSRLLSDRFSAERPKGSFSTLEIQRTEQGDSAMYLCASSLGGYEAFFGQGTRLTVV.

This chain uses TRBV7-6 with TRBJ1-2; D is possibly TRBD1 (6 bases). Trimming removed 3 bases at V and 8 bases at J, with 16 bases between. Germline assignment: CDR1 SGHVS and CDR2 FNYEAQ. The CDR3 contains 14 residues. Here the CDR3 DNA reads TGTGCCAGCAGCTTTTCCCAGGGGCAGGGAGGCTACACCTTC. Amino acids: CASSFSQGQGGYTF.

This chain links TRBV10-3 with TRBJ2-1; the D gene is possibly TRBD2 (6 bases). The CDR3 extends over 14 amino acids. V was pared by 7 bases and J by 4 bases, with 14 bases between. CDR1 and CDR2 from the germline V gene are ENHRY and SYGVKD. CDR3 DNA sequence: TGTGCCATCACCGCGAACCGGGAGTACAATGAGCAGTTCTTC. It is translated as CAITANREYNEQFF.

This clone was counted only a few times. J is TRBJ1-5 and V is TRBV3-1 (or the pseudogene TRBV3-2), with D perhaps matching TRBD1 (6 bases). The germline V gene encodes CDR1 LGHDT and CDR2 YNNKEL (reference sequence). Trimming removed 5 bases from V and 1 base from J, with 15 bases in between. This CDR3 is 16 amino acids long. The CDR3 loop reads CASSSAGAASNQPQHF. The CDR3 DNA sequence: TGTGCCAGCAGCTCGGCGGGGGCAGCCAGCAATCAGCCCCAGCATTTT.

This chain connects TRBV4-3 to TRBJ2-6; 9 nucleotides line up with TRBD1. The CDR3 consists of 19 residues. CDR1 LGHNA and CDR2 YSLEER come from the germline V gene. Trimming removed 4 bases from V and 1 base from J; junction bases left unmatched: 11. The CDR3: CASSPKSTGTGSGANVLTF. The CDR3 DNA reads TGCGCCAGCAGCCCGAAATCCACCGGGACAGGGTCTGGGGCCAACGTCCTGACTTTC.

The CDR3 bases are TGTGCCAGCAGTACCCCAGCTAATGAAAAACTGTTTTTT. It specifies CASSTPANEKLFF. The V gene is TRBV6-5, the J gene TRBJ1-4; D not certain. Germline V gene data show CDR1 as MNHEY and CDR2 as SVGAGI. Trimming pared 5 bases from V and 3 bases from J, leaving 7 bases between. The CDR3 sequence is 13 residues long.

The chain joins TRBV6-1 to TRBJ1-2; 11 bases line up with TRBD1. Germline V gene lookup returns CDR1 MNHNS and CDR2 SASEGT. The CDR3 has 14 amino acids. V gave up 3 bases and J gave up 7 bases; unmatched junction bases: 4. The CDR3, as DNA: TGTGCCAGCAGTGAGAGGACAGGGGGCATTGGCTACACCTTC. Translating it yields CASSERTGGIGYTF.

This clone has just a few counts. V gene TRBV29-1 combines with J gene TRBJ1-1; D unclear. From germline, CDR1 is SQVTM and CDR2 ANQGSEA. The V end was cut by 5 bases, the J end by 10 bases, with 17 bases between. CDR3 length: 12 residues. This chain's CDR3 is CSVSTRVTGAFF. For the CDR3, the DNA is TGCAGCGTTTCCACTCGAGTAACGGGAGCTTTCTTT.

This clone was observed a handful of times. The V and J genes are TRBV18 and TRBJ1-1; 9 bases are a match to TRBD1. CDR3 size: 14 residues. J gave up 2 bases and V 6 bases, and 4 bases lay outside the gene matches. CDR1 KGHSH and CDR2 LQKENI come from the germline V gene. CDR3 nucleotide sequence: TGTGCCAGCTCGGCTACAGGGGGCAACACTGAAGCTTTCTTT. This encodes CASSATGGNTEAFF.

V and J are TRBV4-2 and TRBJ1-1; no clear D gene. The length of the CDR3 is 13 residues. V shed 3 bases and J shed 1 base, with 6 bases lying between them. Germline CDR1 reads LGHNA; CDR2 reads YNFKEQ. In DNA form, the CDR3 reads TGTGCCAGCAGCCATGTCCAGAACACTGAAGCTTTCTTT. Translation: CASSHVQNTEAFF.

Regarding this clone: At one of its ends the junction is not consistent with the germline gene, which may arise from a read error. V and J are TRBV10-3 and TRBJ2-1; 12 bases are shared with TRBD2. Germline CDR1 is ENHRY and CDR2 is SYGVKD. The CDR3 sequence is 14 residues long. The CDR3 region has the DNA TGTGCCATCAGAGCGACTAGCGGGGGCTCGATGTGGGTCTTC. It translates to CAIRATSGGSMWVF.

The chain carries TRBV7-3 and TRBJ2-3; 7 bases align to TRBD2. The CDR3 sequence is 14 residues long. The germline gives CDR1 SGHTA, CDR2 FQGTGA. V was clipped by 4 bases and J by 2 bases; unmatched bases: 3. CDR3 region: CASSSSGDTDTQYF. The CDR3, as DNA: TGTGCCAGCAGCTCAAGCGGGGACACAGATACGCAGTATTTT.

In DNA form, the CDR3 reads TGTGCCAGCGGGATTATAGCGGGGGTTACCAATGAGCAGTTCTTC. Its protein product is CASGIIAGVTNEQFF. The genes are TRBV7-2 and TRBJ2-1; TRBD2 matches at 9 bases. The V gene end was trimmed by 8 bases and the J gene end by 6 bases; junction bases not matched to a gene: 11. This CDR3 has 15 residues. Germline V gene data show CDR1 as SGHTA and CDR2 as FQGNSA.

The rearrangement joins TRBV11-3 to TRBJ1-4; weak D call: TRBD1 (5 bases). Germline V gene data show CDR1 as SGHNT and CDR2 as YENEEA. This CDR3 region has 13 residues. The V end lost 5 bases, the J end lost 15 bases, and 19 bases lay between the germline ends. The CDR3 spells CASSHDPVGQMFF. The CDR3 nucleotides read TGTGCCAGCAGCCACGACCCGGTGGGGCAGATGTTTTTT.

The rearrangement links TRBV5-1 to TRBJ2-7, with unresolved D. V lost 4 bases and J lost 6, with 17 bases in between. This CDR3 comprises 14 residues. Germline CDR1 is SGHRS and CDR2 is YFSETQ. The DNA for the CDR3 is TGCGCCAGCAGCACCGAGTCCCGCACCGGCGAGCAGTACTTC. It encodes CASSTESRTGEQYF.

This clone has a count of ten or more. The chain has TRBV4-1 and TRBJ1-2; D is uncertain. The CDR3 loop spans 16 amino acids. V lost 1 base, J lost 4 bases, and 16 bases lay in between. The germline gives CDR1 MGHRA, CDR2 YSYEKL. Here the CDR3 reads CASSQGVQERSYGYTF. The DNA of the CDR3 is TGCGCCAGCAGCCAAGGGGTTCAGGAACGCTCCTATGGCTACACCTTC.

The chain has TRBV24-1 and TRBJ2-3, with D maybe TRBD2 (6 bases). Germline CDR1 and CDR2: KGHDR and SFDVKD. The CDR3 is 15 residues long. V dropped 7 bases and J dropped 4 bases, with 17 bases sitting between them. CDR3 nucleotide sequence: TGTGCCACCAGGGCAGGTGGAGGGAGGCCAGATACGCAGTATTTT. As protein: CATRAGGGRPDTQYF.

This sequence joins TRBV5-1 and TRBJ2-3, with 9 bases fitting TRBD1. With V trimmed by 4 bases and J by 5 bases, 8 bases remained unmatched. CDR1 SGHRS and CDR2 YFSETQ come from the germline V gene. There are 15 residues in the CDR3. In nucleotides, the CDR3 is TGCGCCAGCAGCGGCATACAGGGGGCGGGAGATACGCAGTATTTT. Translated, it gives CASSGIQGAGDTQYF.

This clone has just a few counts. The chain has TRBV28 and TRBJ1-1, with TRBD1 matching 7 bases. J was trimmed by 7 bases and V by 5 bases; bases with no gene match: 16. Per germline, CDR1 MDHEN and CDR2 SYDVKM. This CDR3 has 16 residues. The CDR3 protein is CASSPRQGFLDGEAFF. The CDR3 region has the DNA TGTGCCAGCAGTCCCCGACAGGGCTTCCTGGACGGTGAAGCTTTCTTT. The whole variable domain, remainder taken from reference TRBV28 and TRBJ1-1, is DVKVTQSSRYLVKRTGEKVFLECVQDMDHENMFWYRQDPGLGLRLIYFSYDVKMKEKGDIPEGYSVSREKKERFSLILESASTNQTSMYLCASSPRQGFLDGEAFFGQGTRLTVV.

The V gene is TRBV27, the J gene TRBJ1-1; 10 bases fit TRBD1. CDR3 size: 15 residues. Germline lookup yields CDR1 MNHEY and CDR2 SMNVEV (reference sequence). V dropped 4 bases and J dropped 3; count of bases not matched to a gene: 5. CDR3 DNA: TGTGCCAGCAGTTCATACGGGACAGGGGACACTGAAGCTTTCTTT. Its protein product is CASSSYGTGDTEAFF.

This rearrangement joins TRBV6-1 to TRBJ2-2; maybe TRBD1 (5 bases). Trimming pared 6 bases from V and 5 bases from J, leaving 10 bases between. Germline lookup yields CDR1 MNHNS and CDR2 SASEGT. This CDR3 has 13 amino acids. The CDR3 spells CASRTRETGELFF. CDR3 nucleotide sequence: TGTGCCAGCAGAACCAGGGAAACCGGGGAGCTGTTTTTT.

The table lists this clone with a few counts. This chain links TRBV11-3 with TRBJ1-4; D gene unclear. V was clipped by 5 bases and J by 5 bases, with 12 bases between them. Germline V gene data show CDR1 as SGHNT and CDR2 as YENEEA. The CDR3 sequence is 14 residues long. CDR3: CASSLGRGNEKLFF. DNA of the CDR3: TGTGCCAGCAGCCTAGGACGGGGAAATGAAAAACTGTTTTTT.

The genes are TRBV28 and TRBJ1-4, with 9 bases that match TRBD1. The ends lost 6 bases at V and 8 bases at J; junction bases unmatched: 7. The CDR3 contains 14 residues. Germline lookup yields CDR1 MDHEN and CDR2 SYDVKM. The CDR3 protein is CASRTGGAGEKLFF. CDR3 bases: TGTGCCAGCAGGACAGGGGGTGCTGGGGAAAAACTGTTTTTT.

The chain links TRBV29-1 to TRBJ1-2, with 8 bases aligning to TRBD1. V dropped 3 bases and J dropped 6; count of bases not matched to a gene: 3. The germline V gene has CDR1 SQVTM and CDR2 ANQGSEA. CDR3 length equals 12 residues. CDR3 sequence reads: CSVDPTGDGYTF. CDR3 nucleotide sequence: TGCAGCGTTGATCCGACAGGGGATGGCTACACCTTC.

The chain uses TRBV10-3 and TRBJ1-1, with D possibly being TRBD1 (6 bases). Trimming took 4 bases from V and 2 from J, leaving 8 bases between them. The CDR3 is 13 amino acids. CDR1 and CDR2 (germline): ENHRY, SYGVKD. The CDR3 DNA is TGTGCCATCAGTGGGGACACCAACACTGAAGCTTTCTTT. Protein product: CAISGDTNTEAFF.

V gene TRBV9 combines with J gene TRBJ2-7, with TRBD2 as a possible D gene (6 bases). V was pared by 0 bases and J by 2 bases, with 12 bases between. The germline V gene encodes CDR1 SGDLS and CDR2 YYNGEE. The CDR3 consists of 15 residues. Written as DNA, the CDR3 is TGTGCCAGCAGCGTAGGGAGGGACGCGACCTACGAGCAGTACTTC. Its translation is CASSVGRDATYEQYF.

The V call is TRBV7-2, the J call TRBJ2-3; tentative D call: TRBD1 (5 bases). Germline CDR1 and CDR2: SGHTA and FQGNSA. This CDR3 comprises 13 residues. V dropped 5 bases and J dropped 6 bases, with 12 bases sitting between them. The CDR3 DNA follows: TGTGCCAGCAGCGTGGGGCGTCTCGATACGCAGTATTTT. Protein: CASSVGRLDTQYF.

The chain employs TRBV7-2 and TRBJ2-3; 7 bases line up with TRBD2. Germline values: CDR1 SGHTA, CDR2 FQGNSA. Losses at the gene ends were 5 bases for V and 0 bases for J; bases not matched to a gene: 8. The CDR3 has 16 residues. CDR3 sequence: CASSLETSWSTDTQYF. The CDR3 DNA reads TGTGCCAGCAGCCTTGAGACTAGCTGGAGCACAGATACGCAGTATTTT.

The rearrangement uses TRBV4-3 and TRBJ2-1; TRBD1 agrees at 9 bases. CDR3 length: 17 amino acids. With V trimmed by 0 bases and J by 7 bases, 10 bases remained unmatched. The germline CDR1 and CDR2 sequences are LGHNA and YSLEER. CDR3 region: CASSQDSGTGLKNEQFF. CDR3 sequence (DNA): TGCGCCAGCAGCCAAGACTCCGGGACAGGGTTAAAAAATGAGCAGTTCTTC.